The 21 T cell receptor beta chains presented below share a single source sample, sequenced in a study of T cells in Graves' hyperthyroidism and ophthalmopathy. Template material for amplifying TCR beta CDR3 regions consisted of RNA transcripts. The HTBI primer set served for first-round RT-PCR of the TCR CDR3. TCRdb reanalysed the multiplex PCR reads using MiXCR and keeps one entry per CDR3 protein. The sample shows about 680,000 distinct CDR3 sequences, just over 35% of them seen only once. Specimen: blood. The source of these receptors is a woman aged 40 to 50 with Graves' hyperthyroidism.

This clonotype was observed at least ten times. This chain uses TRBV20-1 with TRBJ2-7; D is unclear. CDR3 length: 12 amino acids. With 3 bases removed from V and 3 bases from J, the gap between germline ends came to 9 bases. CDR1 DFQATT and CDR2 SNEGSKA come from the germline V gene (reference sequence). The CDR3 reads CSASGSLYEQYF. CDR3 bases: TGCAGTGCTAGCGGGTCCCTCTACGAGCAGTACTTC.

This clonotype was found a few times. The chain links TRBV7-9 to TRBJ1-1, with a weak D call TRBD1 (5 bases). The V end lost 6 bases, the J end lost 2 bases, and 16 bases lay between the germline ends. The germline V gene encodes CDR1 SEHNR and CDR2 FQNEAQ (reference sequence). CDR3 size: 15 residues. The CDR3 protein is CASSPAGWENTEAFF. In DNA form, the CDR3 reads TGTGCCAGCAGTCCGGCAGGGTGGGAAAACACTGAAGCTTTCTTT.

This clonotype was seen many times. This chain joins TRBV10-3 and TRBJ1-1; D unresolved. Germline V gene lookup returns CDR1 ENHRY and CDR2 SYGVKD. The CDR3 sequence is 15 residues long. V dropped 0 bases and J dropped 5 bases, with 13 bases sitting between them. The CDR3 DNA sequence: TGTGCCATCAGTGAGTCGTATGGACTCTGGACTGAAGCTTTCTTT. Its protein is CAISESYGLWTEAFF.

This clonotype was seen more than once but under ten times. The chain employs TRBV7-9 and TRBJ1-1, with a weak D call TRBD1 (5 bases). V was cut by 6 bases and J by 0 bases, with 23 bases left in between. The CDR3 runs 18 residues. CDR1 and CDR2 from the germline V gene are SEHNR and FQNEAQ (reference sequence). The CDR3 is CASRAEGAATDMNTEAFF. Written as DNA, the CDR3 is TGTGCCAGCAGAGCCGAAGGTGCGGCGACAGACATGAACACTGAAGCTTTCTTT.

The chain is built from TRBV19 and TRBJ2-6; 8 nucleotides agree with TRBD1. J lost 0 bases, V lost 7 bases, and 5 bases had no gene match. This CDR3 has 16 residues. Germline V gene lookup returns CDR1 LNHDA and CDR2 SQIVND (reference sequence). This CDR3 reads CASILTGGSGANVLTF. The CDR3 DNA reads TGTGCCAGTATCCTCACAGGGGGCTCTGGGGCCAACGTCCTGACTTTC.

Details on this clonotype: A much larger clone sits a single nucleotide away, making a read error possible. This rearrangement joins TRBV7-2 to TRBJ2-7; TRBD1 is a possible D gene (6 bases). Germline loops: CDR1 SGHTA, CDR2 FQGNSA. The CDR3 runs to 15 residues. Trimming left V 5 bases short and J 1 base short, with 15 bases between. CDR3 in DNA: TGTGCCAGCAGCGTGGTCAGGGGCCCTTCCTACGAGCAGTACTTC. Its protein is CASSVVRGPSYEQYF.

This clonotype was counted at least ten times. The chain combines TRBV6-5 with TRBJ1-1; D gene uncertain. Germline CDR1 reads MNHEY; CDR2 reads SVGAGI. V was shortened by 8 bases and J by 8 bases, with 6 bases between the two germline ends. The CDR3 extends over 9 amino acids. The CDR3 loop is CASGREAFF. Written as DNA, the CDR3 is TGTGCCAGCGGGAGAGAAGCTTTCTTT.

This clonotype was seen many times. As DNA, the CDR3 is TGTGCCAGTAGTATAGAAGCGATAGATCAGCCCCAGCATTTT. It is translated as CASSIEAIDQPQHF. The J gene is TRBJ1-5, the V gene TRBV19; no definite D call. Germline CDR1 is LNHDA and CDR2 is SQIVND (reference sequence). The CDR3 runs 14 residues. Trimming took off 0 bases at V and 5 bases at J, with 8 bases between the two ends.

In this sample, this clonotype turned up many times. The chain joins TRBV5-1 to TRBJ2-2; possible D gene TRBD1, 6 bases. There are 15 residues in the CDR3. Trimming took 4 bases from V and 4 from J, leaving 14 bases between them. Germline loops: CDR1 SGHRS, CDR2 YFSETQ. In DNA, the CDR3 is TGCGCCAGCAGCCTCAGGGGAGTTGGCACCGGGGAGCTGTTTTTT. Translation: CASSLRGVGTGELFF.

The chain combines TRBV10-3 with TRBJ2-2; 7 nucleotides agree with TRBD1. Trimming took 10 bases from V and 5 from J; bases not matched to a gene: 16. The germline V gene encodes CDR1 ENHRY and CDR2 SYGVKD. This CDR3 is built from 16 residues. The CDR3 here is CASKTSTGKATGELFF. As DNA, the CDR3 is TGTGCCAGCAAAACTTCGACAGGGAAGGCGACCGGGGAGCTGTTTTTT.

The V and J genes are TRBV19 and TRBJ1-5; perhaps TRBD1 as D (5 bases). CDR1 and CDR2 (germline): LNHDA, SQIVND (reference sequence). Trimming removed 5 bases from V and 1 base from J, with 12 bases in between. The CDR3 has 15 amino acids. The DNA for the CDR3 is TGTGCCAGTAGTTGGGACGGGGGAAGCAATCAGCCCCAGCATTTT. Its translation: CASSWDGGSNQPQHF.

This clonotype was observed a few times. This chain connects TRBV5-1 to TRBJ2-5; 11 bases are a match to TRBD2. The CDR3 totals 15 residues. V dropped 4 bases and J dropped 1; count of bases not matched to a gene: 3. The V gene's germline CDR1 is SGHRS and CDR2 YFSETQ. CDR3 protein: CASSPGLAVQETQYF. In DNA, the CDR3 is TGCGCCAGCAGCCCGGGACTAGCGGTCCAAGAGACCCAGTACTTC.

The chain couples TRBV2 to TRBJ1-1, with D unclear. V gave up 5 bases and J gave up 4 bases, with 14 bases separating them. CDR3 length equals 14 residues. The germline CDR1 and CDR2 sequences are SNHLY and FYNNEI. The CDR3 nucleotides are TGTGCCAGCAGTTTTGGGGTGTCGGGCACTGAAGCTTTCTTT. Translating gives CASSFGVSGTEAFF. Based on the CDR3 plus reference TRBV2 and TRBJ1-1, the full variable domain is EPEVTQTPSHQVTQMGQEVILRCVPISNHLYFYWYRQILGQKVEFLVSFYNNEISEKSEIFDDQFSVERPDGSNFTLKIRSTKLEDSAMYFCASSFGVSGTEAFFGQGTRLTVV.

In its sample, this clonotype was seen many times. The genes are TRBV12-3 or TRBV12-4 and TRBJ1-1, with D unclear. CDR3 length: 14 amino acids. The V end was cut by 1 base, the J end by 5 bases, with 11 bases between. The CDR3 coding sequence is TGTGCCAGCAGTTTAGTGGTAAGGAATACTGAAGCTTTCTTT. It is translated as CASSLVVRNTEAFF.

The V gene is TRBV10-3, the J gene TRBJ2-5, with no clear D. Trimming stripped 2 bases from V and 1 base from J, with 5 bases between. CDR3 length equals 13 residues. In germline, CDR1 is ENHRY, CDR2 SYGVKD. CDR3 sequence reads: CAISEHGQETQYF. The DNA for the CDR3 is TGTGCCATCAGTGAGCACGGCCAAGAGACCCAGTACTTC.

A few counts support this clonotype. The rearrangement uses TRBV7-2 and TRBJ2-2, with D uncertain. Trimming left V 2 bases short and J 2 bases short, with 6 bases between. Germline-derived CDR1 and CDR2 are SGHTA and FQGNSA. CDR3 size: 14 residues. For the CDR3, the DNA is TGTGCCAGCAGCTTAAGAAAAAACACCGGGGAGCTGTTTTTT. It is translated as CASSLRKNTGELFF.

This clonotype showed up many times. This chain connects TRBV6-5 to TRBJ1-1; D is unresolved. Trimming removed 6 bases from V and 8 bases from J, with 13 bases in between. Germline loops: CDR1 MNHEY, CDR2 SVGAGI. The CDR3 sequence is 12 residues long. CDR3 region: CASSLNRGEAFF. DNA of the CDR3: TGTGCCAGCAGCTTAAACCGGGGAGAAGCTTTCTTT.

About this clonotype: Possible read error: a much larger clone is one base away. Here the CDR3 omits its conserved ending phenylalanine or tryptophan, so a read error is the likely source. The CDR3: CASSAGPYEQYS. Here the CDR3 DNA reads TGTGCCAGCAGCGCGGGCCCCTACGAGCAGTACTCC. This chain joins TRBV7-2 and TRBJ2-7; possible D gene TRBD2, 5 bases. V lost 5 bases and J 2 bases, leaving 7 bases between the germline ends. CDR1 SGHTA and CDR2 FQGNSA come from the germline V gene. The CDR3 is 12 residues long.

The sample holds a few counts of this clonotype. The V gene is TRBV6-2 or TRBV6-3, the J gene TRBJ2-7; 10 bases align to TRBD1. This CDR3 region has 15 residues. Trimming at V came to 6 bases and at J to 2 bases, leaving 7 bases not matched to a gene. The V gene's germline CDR1 is MNHEY and CDR2 SVGEGT. This chain's CDR3 is CASSRRDRGTYEQYF. CDR3 DNA: TGTGCCAGCAGCCGTCGGGACAGGGGAACCTACGAGCAGTACTTC.

About this clonotype itself: A much larger clonotype is one base distant, so this may be a read error. The rearrangement links TRBV7-9 to TRBJ1-3, with D tentatively TRBD1 (5 bases). V dropped 10 bases and J dropped 0 bases, with 16 bases sitting between them. The CDR3 is 15 amino acids. Germline V lookup: CDR1 SEHNR, CDR2 FQNEAQ (reference sequence). This CDR3 reads CANQRGELSGNTIYF. CDR3 DNA sequence: TGTGCCAACCAACGGGGGGAGCTCTCTGGAAACACCATATATTTT.

This CDR3 is CASSSLQGRTEAFF. In DNA, the CDR3 is TGTGCCAGCAGCTCTTTACAGGGTAGGACTGAAGCTTTCTTT. The chain links TRBV7-2 to TRBJ1-1; perhaps TRBD1 as D (6 bases). Germline-derived CDR1 and CDR2 are SGHTA and FQGNSA. V was pared by 4 bases and J by 5 bases, with 14 bases between. CDR3 length: 14 residues.